The text below deals with one T cell receptor (beta chain). The sample originates from a study of T-cell reconstitution after alpha-beta-depleted transplantation in children. Between the trimmed V and J ends, which lost 5 bases and 2 bases, there was a span of 14 bases. Germline CDR1 reads SGHVS; CDR2 reads FQNEAQ. The CDR3 sequence is 15 residues long. Preparation of the TCRbeta library was carried out with unique molecular identifiers. TCRdb re-called the PCR reads through MiXCR, storing one row per CDR3 protein. The table shows nearly 400,000 distinct CDR3 sequences, with 20% occurring only once. Sequenced here: PBMCs from the stem cell graft donor, sampled from the stem cell graft. The rearrangement links TRBV7-8 to TRBJ2-3; D perhaps matches TRBD1 (5 bases). This receptor was taken from a human donor who donated a stem cell graft to a child with acute myeloid leukemia. CDR3 sequence (DNA): TGTGCCAGCAGCGTATTCGAAGGGGTCACAGATACGCAGTATTTT. It yields the protein CASSVFEGVTDTQYF.